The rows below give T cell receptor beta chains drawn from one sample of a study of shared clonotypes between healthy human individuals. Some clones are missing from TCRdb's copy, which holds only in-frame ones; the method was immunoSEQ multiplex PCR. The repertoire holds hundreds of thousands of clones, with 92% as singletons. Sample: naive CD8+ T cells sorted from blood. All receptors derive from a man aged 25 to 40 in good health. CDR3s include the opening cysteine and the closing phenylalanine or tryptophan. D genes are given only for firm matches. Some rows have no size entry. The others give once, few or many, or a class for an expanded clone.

CDR3: CAISELGGTNGDTQYF
DNA: TGTGCCATCAGTGAGTTGGGGGGAACTAATGGGGATACGCAGTATTTT
size: .
D: .
V: TRBV10-3
J: TRBJ2-3

CDR3: CASSLAWTGHEQYF
DNA: TGTGCCAGCAGCTTAGCCTGGACAGGACACGAGCAGTACTTC
size: .
D: TRBD1
V: TRBV7-6
J: TRBJ2-7

CDR3: CAWSVSGSYLEQFF
DNA: TGTGCCTGGAGTGTTAGCGGGAGTTACCTTGAGCAGTTCTTC
size: once
D: TRBD2
V: TRBV30
J: TRBJ2-1

CDR3: CASGTSSYNEQFF
DNA: TGTGCCAGCGGGACTAGCTCCTACAATGAGCAGTTCTTC
size: .
D: TRBD2
V: TRBV27
J: TRBJ2-1

CDR3: CASSLPGGSEETQYF
DNA: TGTGCCAGCAGCTTACCTGGCGGGAGTGAAGAGACCCAGTACTTC
size: .
D: TRBD2
V: TRBV7-9
J: TRBJ2-5

CDR3: CASSPQLVYEGGKNIQYF
DNA: TGTGCCAGCAGCCCACAATTGGTCTACGAGGGCGGCAAAAACATTCAGTACTTC
size: .
D: .
V: TRBV9
J: TRBJ2-4

CDR3: CASSQNTGTSGRVVGQETQYF
DNA: TGTGCCAGCAGTCAAAACACCGGGACTAGCGGGAGAGTCGTGGGGCAAGAGACCCAGTACTTC
size: .
D: TRBD2
V: TRBV27
J: TRBJ2-5

CDR3: CASSTWTDHTGELFF
DNA: TGTGCCAGCAGCACCTGGACGGACCACACCGGGGAGCTGTTTTTT
size: .
D: .
V: TRBV11-1
J: TRBJ2-2

CDR3: CASSFGTSGLYNEQFF
DNA: TGTGCCAGCAGCTTCGGGACTAGCGGACTCTACAATGAGCAGTTCTTC
size: .
D: TRBD2
V: TRBV9
J: TRBJ2-1

CDR3: CASARDSYNEQFF
DNA: TGCGCCAGCGCCCGGGACAGCTACAATGAGCAGTTCTTC
size: .
D: TRBD1
V: TRBV5-1
J: TRBJ2-1

CDR3: CASSLEGQGYDNEQFF
DNA: TGTGCCAGCAGCTTAGAAGGACAGGGGTATGACAATGAGCAGTTCTTC
size: .
D: TRBD1
V: TRBV7-2
J: TRBJ2-1

CDR3: CATAIYRNEQFF
DNA: TGTGCCACCGCGATCTATCGCAATGAGCAGTTCTTC
size: .
D: .
V: TRBV21-1
J: TRBJ2-1

CDR3: CASSQDKTGTTNEKLFF
DNA: TGCGCCAGCAGCCAAGATAAAACCGGCACAACTAATGAAAAACTGTTTTTT
size: .
D: .
V: TRBV4-3
J: TRBJ1-4

CDR3: CASTGGSGTGELFF
DNA: TGCGCCAGCACTGGGGGCTCGGGCACCGGGGAGCTGTTTTTT
size: .
D: .
V: TRBV10-1
J: TRBJ2-2

CDR3: CASSLGPESGGYTF
DNA: TGTGCCAGCAGTTTAGGGCCCGAATCAGGGGGCTACACCTTC
size: .
D: .
V: TRBV27
J: TRBJ1-2

CDR3: CASSKDNDTEAFF
DNA: TGTGCCAGCAGCAAAGATAACGACACTGAAGCTTTCTTT
size: .
D: .
V: TRBV21-1
J: TRBJ1-1

CDR3: CASSIMAGDETQYF
DNA: TGTGCCAGTAGTATCATGGCAGGGGATGAGACCCAGTACTTC
size: .
D: .
V: TRBV19
J: TRBJ2-5

CDR3: CASSLYGTGDQPQHF
DNA: TGCGCCAGCAGCTTGTATGGGACAGGGGATCAGCCCCAGCATTTT
size: .
D: TRBD1
V: TRBV5-1
J: TRBJ1-5

CDR3: CASSFGVGRTDTQYF
DNA: TGTGCCAGCAGCTTCGGGGTGGGTCGCACAGATACGCAGTATTTT
size: .
D: .
V: TRBV7-7
J: TRBJ2-3

CDR3: CASSLFQGKDEQYF
DNA: TGCGCCAGCAGCTTGTTCCAGGGGAAGGACGAGCAGTACTTC
size: .
D: .
V: TRBV5-1
J: TRBJ2-7

CDR3: CASSLSGYEQYF
DNA: TGTGCCAGCAGCTTGAGCGGCTACGAGCAGTACTTC
size: .
D: .
V: TRBV11-1
J: TRBJ2-7

CDR3: CASSDRTSGSYEQYF
DNA: TGTGCCAGCAGTGATCGGACTAGCGGAAGCTACGAGCAGTACTTC
size: .
D: TRBD2
V: TRBV6-1
J: TRBJ2-7

CDR3: CASSLQGAKGYTF
DNA: TGTGCCAGCAGCTTGCAGGGGGCGAAGGGCTACACCTTC
size: .
D: TRBD1
V: TRBV7-6
J: TRBJ1-2

CDR3: CASSLAATGPSTDTQYF
DNA: TGTGCCAGCAGCTTGGCGGCGACAGGGCCTAGCACAGATACGCAGTATTTT
size: .
D: TRBD1
V: TRBV5-5
J: TRBJ2-3

CDR3: CSVEDLGTENYEQYF
DNA: TGCAGCGTTGAAGATCTCGGGACAGAGAACTACGAGCAGTACTTC
size: .
D: TRBD1
V: TRBV29-1
J: TRBJ2-7

CDR3: CASSIGYGKTTDTQYF
DNA: TGTGCCAGTAGTATAGGGTATGGCAAGACTACAGATACGCAGTATTTT
size: .
D: .
V: TRBV19
J: TRBJ2-3

CDR3: CASSTSKTSGSYEQYF
DNA: TGTGCCAGTAGTACTTCTAAGACTAGCGGGAGTTACGAGCAGTACTTC
size: .
D: TRBD2
V: TRBV19
J: TRBJ2-7

CDR3: CASRPGLTDTQYF
DNA: TGTGCCAGCAGGCCGGGACTCACAGATACGCAGTATTTT
size: .
D: .
V: TRBV28
J: TRBJ2-3

CDR3: CASRPLGQGAYNEQFF
DNA: TGTGCCAGCAGACCACTAGGACAGGGGGCCTACAATGAGCAGTTCTTC
size: .
D: TRBD1
V: TRBV7-9
J: TRBJ2-1

CDR3: CASSPSGRAFYEQYF
DNA: TGTGCCAGCAGTCCGAGCGGGAGGGCCTTCTACGAGCAGTACTTC
size: .
D: TRBD2
V: TRBV11-1
J: TRBJ2-7

CDR3: CASSEEAGAFADTQYF
DNA: TGTGCCAGCAGTGAGGAGGCGGGGGCGTTTGCGGATACGCAGTATTTT
size: .
D: .
V: TRBV25-1
J: TRBJ2-3

CDR3: CASKSPSFGDEQFF
DNA: TGTGCCAGCAAGTCCCCTAGCTTTGGAGATGAGCAGTTCTTC
size: .
D: .
V: TRBV28
J: TRBJ2-1

CDR3: CASSQSGPGTGVRETQYF
DNA: TGTGCCAGCAGCCAGTCCGGCCCGGGGACAGGGGTCCGAGAGACCCAGTACTTC
size: .
D: TRBD1
V: TRBV11-2
J: TRBJ2-5

CDR3: CASSRARYNEQFF
DNA: TGTGCCAGCAGTAGGGCTCGGTACAATGAGCAGTTCTTC
size: .
D: .
V: TRBV9
J: TRBJ2-1

CDR3: CASEGLDEKLFF
DNA: TGTGCCTCGGAAGGCCTGGATGAAAAACTGTTTTTT
size: few
D: .
V: TRBV19
J: TRBJ1-4

CDR3: CASSFPLGLAEKGTYEQYF
DNA: TGTGCCAGCAGCTTCCCCTTGGGACTAGCGGAAAAAGGGACCTACGAGCAGTACTTC
size: .
D: TRBD2
V: TRBV11-1
J: TRBJ2-7

CDR3: CASSQELGPYEQYF
DNA: TGTGCCAGCAGCCAAGAGTTGGGACCCTACGAGCAGTACTTC
size: once
D: .
V: TRBV14
J: TRBJ2-7

CDR3: CSVFLTSGRYEQYF
DNA: TGCAGTGTCTTTTTGACTAGCGGGAGGTACGAGCAGTACTTC
size: once
D: TRBD2
V: TRBV29-1
J: TRBJ2-7

CDR3: CAIGPRADTQYF
DNA: TGTGCCATCGGTCCCCGCGCAGATACGCAGTATTTT
size: .
D: .
V: TRBV10-3
J: TRBJ2-3

CDR3: CASSGLEGIRADTQYF
DNA: TGCGCCAGCAGTGGGTTGGAAGGGATACGGGCAGATACGCAGTATTTT
size: .
D: .
V: TRBV10-1
J: TRBJ2-3

CDR3: CASSYLDGYTF
DNA: TGTGCCAGCAGCTACTTAGATGGCTACACCTTC
size: .
D: .
V: TRBV11-2
J: TRBJ1-2

CDR3: CASRDGYGYTF
DNA: TGTGCCAGTCGGGACGGCTATGGCTACACCTTC
size: .
D: .
V: TRBV27
J: TRBJ1-2

CDR3: CASSLAESPARLYEQFF
DNA: TGTGCCAGCAGCTTAGCTGAGAGCCCCGCCAGGTTGTATGAGCAGTTCTTC
size: .
D: .
V: TRBV7-2
J: TRBJ2-1

CDR3: CASSEGGPEQFF
DNA: TGTGCCAGTAGCGAGGGAGGGCCTGAGCAGTTCTTC
size: .
D: TRBD2
V: TRBV19
J: TRBJ2-1

CDR3: CASSYLGGGNTDTQYF
DNA: TGTGCCAGCAGTTATTTAGGCGGGGGTAACACAGATACGCAGTATTTT
size: few
D: TRBD2
V: TRBV6-5
J: TRBJ2-3

CDR3: CASSLAGPSYNEQFF
DNA: TGTGCCAGCAGCTTGGCGGGACCCTCCTACAATGAGCAGTTCTTC
size: .
D: .
V: TRBV5-4
J: TRBJ2-1

CDR3: CASSLLGQGDEQYF
DNA: TGTGCCAGCAGTTTACTAGGACAGGGCGACGAGCAGTACTTC
size: .
D: TRBD1
V: TRBV27
J: TRBJ2-7

CDR3: CSVRSGQGIDEQFF
DNA: TGCAGCGTTCGATCGGGACAGGGGATAGATGAGCAGTTCTTC
size: .
D: TRBD1
V: TRBV29-1
J: TRBJ2-1

CDR3: CASSPLARRDEQYF
DNA: TGTGCCAGCAGCCCCTTGGCGCGCAGAGACGAGCAGTACTTC
size: .
D: .
V: TRBV9
J: TRBJ2-7

CDR3: CASRSTYKGDEKLFF
DNA: TGTGCCAGCAGATCTACTTATAAAGGGGATGAAAAACTGTTTTTT
size: .
D: .
V: TRBV28
J: TRBJ1-4

CDR3: CASSPKPQGIAEAFF
DNA: TGTGCCAGCAGCCCTAAACCACAGGGGATCGCTGAAGCTTTCTTT
size: .
D: TRBD1
V: TRBV2
J: TRBJ1-1

CDR3: CAISTRRVNEQYF
DNA: TGTGCCATCTCAACCAGGCGGGTAAACGAGCAGTACTTC
size: .
D: .
V: TRBV28
J: TRBJ2-7

CDR3: CASSEEGTGEQETQYF
DNA: TGCGCCAGCAGTGAAGAAGGGACAGGGGAACAAGAGACCCAGTACTTC
size: .
D: TRBD1
V: TRBV10-1
J: TRBJ2-5

CDR3: CASSEGQGYTEAFF
DNA: TGTGCCAGCAGCGAGGGACAGGGATACACTGAAGCTTTCTTT
size: .
D: TRBD1
V: TRBV2
J: TRBJ1-1

CDR3: CASSVETSTDTQYF
DNA: TGTGCCAGCAGCGTAGAGACGAGCACAGATACGCAGTATTTT
size: .
D: .
V: TRBV9
J: TRBJ2-3

CDR3: CAWSLGGGPEQYF
DNA: TGTGCCTGGTCCCTTGGGGGCGGTCCCGAGCAGTACTTC
size: .
D: .
V: TRBV30
J: TRBJ2-7

CDR3: CASSVQGTFTEAFF
DNA: TGTGCCAGCAGTGTACAAGGGACTTTCACTGAAGCTTTCTTT
size: .
D: .
V: TRBV25-1
J: TRBJ1-1

CDR3: CAAIDRRQETQYF
DNA: TGTGCAGCGATAGACAGGCGCCAAGAGACCCAGTACTTC
size: .
D: .
V: TRBV6-1
J: TRBJ2-5

CDR3: CASSSPGLAGGNEQFF
DNA: TGTGCCAGCAGCTCCCCTGGACTAGCGGGGGGCAATGAGCAGTTCTTC
size: .
D: TRBD2
V: TRBV11-3
J: TRBJ2-1